This T cell receptor (beta chain) emerged from a study of blood T cell repertoires in COVID-19. Whole-study context: The United States, Italy and Spain were the sources of the acute and convalescent COVID-19 samples. T cells, B-cell-depleted T cells, or PBMCs provided the cDNA or gDNA that served as material.

V dropped 6 bases and J dropped 2; count of bases not matched to a gene: 2. Germline V gene data show CDR1 as ENHRY and CDR2 as SYGVKD. The CDR3 spans 13 residues. On this clone itself: Other DNA sequences of this sample code for an identical CDR3.

Authors' methods: Amplification of reference gene primers was used by the study to estimate nucleated cell counts. Produced via immunoSEQ multiplex PCR; TCRdb's table is partial and in-frame only. The DNA was the basis for D and trimming; V, J and clone size are from that table. Counted here are about 300,000 clones, about 86% occurring once; the ten biggest clones make up around 1.2%. The sample was peripheral blood. The V call is TRBV10-3, the J call TRBJ1-2, with TRBD1 identical over 8 bases. The clonotype comes from a woman aged 45-65 years with acute or convalescent COVID-19. CDR3 in amino acids: CAISGQGNYGYTF. In DNA, the CDR3 is TGTGCCATCAGCGGACAGGGAAACTATGGCTACACCTTC.